The T cell receptor (beta chain) described here comes from a study of cytomegalovirus exposure and HLA in healthy donors (TCRdb year 2017). For the study in its entirety: An earlier analysis of 587 of the donors reported approximately 280 Gb of sequence data and 95 million to 140 million unique TCR beta sequences obtained from about 179 million T cells. Class I and class II HLA loci were covered by the typing at four-digit resolution. Of the roughly 410 genotyped donors, 81% were placed in the genetic ancestry cluster associated with self-reported Caucasian donors. The study used immunosequencing to profile the T cell repertoires of approximately 640 subjects and linked those repertoires to cytomegalovirus serostatus. Every discovery cohort repertoire had been produced on one sequencing platform. Approximately 330 gigabases of sequencing data and around 85 million unique TCR sequences made up an early release that covered 640 HLA-typed donors. Among 398 genotyped donors of the cohort, an average of around 220,000 unique TCR beta nucleotide sequences was sequenced per donor, of which approximately 18% were non-productive. Typing coverage differed by locus: A, B, C, DRB1 and DQB1 were typed in about 629-630 donors, DQA1 in about 550, DPA1 in some 600, and DPB1 in 400 to 490. High-throughput TCR immunosequencing, statistical association of individual TCRs with disease status, and machine learning were combined to predict cytomegalovirus infection status. The aim of the study was to test whether cataloging public T cell receptors could identify signatures of past pathogen exposure. Donor age, sex, ethnicity and CMV serostatus were compiled together with the repertoire data. A few DR-DQ haplotypes were treated as single units for association and clustering because of strong linkage in the cohort. A later analysis re-examined previously published TCR beta repertoires from more than 550 donors and added high-resolution HLA genotyping to investigate patterns of TCR occurrence. Besides the first cohort of approximately 670 subjects, a separate validation cohort made up of roughly 120 different subjects was used. To decide whether each TCR beta V gene segment behaved as functional or pseudogenic, an earlier analysis of fewer than 750 of the donors relied on high-throughput TCR beta sequencing. Genome-wide SNP genotypes for about three fifths of the roughly 670 donors were used in a later genetic analysis, which treated that subset as a discovery cohort. The later analysis used no new phenotypic data to find candidate immune exposures, relying instead on TCR beta sequences and their occurrence across donors.

V and J lose 0 bases and 5 bases, and a span of 8 bases separates them. The germline V gene (reference sequence) supplies CDR1 MNHEY and CDR2 SMNVEV. The CDR3 sequence holds 13 residues, the cysteine and phenylalanine included. This entry keeps only the CDR3 DNA: 39 bases, framed from base 1. The cohort was made up of roughly 670 healthy bone marrow donors. At the time of sampling, all cohort members were nominally healthy, though unrecorded immune exposures were likely present. The donor tested CMV seropositive, placing the donor among the 289 seropositive members of the cohort. Each donor provided a peripheral blood sample, and peripheral blood mononuclear cells were used for TCR beta sequencing. Genomic DNA was extracted from the blood cell samples with the Qiagen DNeasy Blood Extraction Kit. Points on this clone: Its antigen has not been determined. Base-call qualities are not available, and no considerably larger clone is one nucleotide away.

What the study reported, not specific to this receptor: Linkage disequilibrium might explain the correlated functional status among segregating V segments, but an unknown experimental factor could not be excluded. In a later analysis, about 17,000 TCR beta sequences were associated with specific HLA alleles at a false discovery rate of 0.05. The earlier analysis of approximately 540 of the donors excluded 15 to 20 rarely observed V segments, including chromosome 9 orphons, because counts were too low. V-gene and J-gene trimming of TCR beta chains was associated with a missense DCLRE1C variant in a later genetic analysis, and the association was replicated in an independent cohort. The classifier was reported to diagnose cytomegalovirus status with high specificity and sensitivity in both the original and validation cohorts. A group of highly shared sequence variants was considered likely to be a technical artifact of the sequencing pipeline. The presence/absence analyses assumed that sequencing depth was roughly uniform across donors, and that assumption may not be true. In a later analysis, the rate of TCR association differed among HLA loci, with DRB1 alleles having the most associated TCRs and HLA-C alleles having the fewest. It was suggested by the authors that the approach could potentially be generalized to other disease states and immunological phenotypes. The study gave a list of roughly 150 TCR beta chains associated with cytomegalovirus. An earlier analysis of 450 to 750 of the donors showed that most TCR beta V segments appeared in productive rearrangements either about 90% or about 30% of the time, which broadly matched IMGT annotations. CMV serostatus was the only immune exposure information available for the cohort. Some IMGT-functional V segments, including TRBV6-2 and TRBV6-3, could not be distinguished by the 87-base-pair reads and were therefore excluded. According to a later analysis, parvovirus B19, influenza, CMV and Epstein-Barr virus appeared linked to several top co-occurrence clusters. A later genetic analysis reported fewer N-insertions in productive TCRs among donors in an Asian-associated ancestry cluster than the roughly 700-donor mean. HLA typing was unavailable for some donors at each locus, so association tests used only the typed subset. When HLA alleles, especially DR and DQ, strongly co-occurred, TCR associations were difficult to assign to individual alleles. Only TCR beta chains were sequenced in this cohort, and the absence of alpha or paired-chain data limited detectable features. In a later analysis, HLA-associated TCR beta chains showed more clonal expansion and lower generation probabilities than non-associated chains that were equally common. In a later analysis, most CMV-associated TCR beta chains were found to appear HLA-restricted, with HLA associations seemingly driven largely by CMV exposure. Three of the identified cytomegalovirus-associated TCR beta chains were confirmed in vitro to be specific for cytomegalovirus antigens. A further reported finding was that TCR beta sequences accurately predicted the HLA-A and HLA-B alleles for most subjects in the first cohort. Most TCR sequences were seen in very few donors, while some public TCRs were found in many individuals.

Library construction relied on the immunoSEQ multiplex PCR assay. The multiplex PCR relied on a mix of 60 forward primers for TCR Vbeta segments and 13 reverse primers for TCR Jbeta segments. The CDR3 region of rearranged TCR beta genes was amplified from genomic DNA by a multiplex PCR assay. The Illumina HiSeq System was used to sequence the amplified TCR beta libraries as 87-base-pair reads. Processing in the source paper ran as follows. A later analysis tallied tens of millions of unique TCR beta chains across the roughly 610 repertoires, and some 10 million of those chains were shared by two or more donors. Raw reads were error-corrected and collapsed into unique sequences by a nearest-neighbor algorithm in which closely related sequences were merged to remove PCR and sequencing errors. To assign V, D and J gene segments, CDR3 sequences were aligned to IMGT reference sequences. For a sequence to be retained, at least a six-nucleotide match to both a V gene segment and a J gene segment was required. A rearrangement was called productive if the CDR3 had no stop codons and remained in frame with V and J, and every other rearrangement was called non-productive. Following IMGT convention, CDR3 was defined as the stretch from the second conserved V-encoded cysteine up to the conserved J-encoded phenylalanine. The earlier analysis of 587 of the donors excluded sequences that lacked an unambiguous match to a single V gene segment. In an earlier analysis of several hundred of the donors, V segments were called functional above 56.7% productive rearrangements and were called segregating when the between-donor standard deviation exceeded 5%. A statistical classification framework was built to diagnose cytomegalovirus status from the catalog of TCR beta chain sequences. A later analysis assigned V and J genes by comparing TCR nucleotide sequences with IMGT/GENE-DB human TR gene sequences. In a later analysis, CDR3 sequences and most-parsimonious VDJ recombination scenarios were assigned using the TCRdist pipeline. A later analysis defined each TCR beta chain by its CDR3 amino acid sequence plus V-gene family, and excluded reads lacking a unique V-gene family. A later analysis removed several hundred highly shared, low-generation-probability nucleotide sequences to deal with suspected cross-contamination and a sequencing artifact. In a later analysis, a clonal expansion index was calculated for each public chain from normalized within-repertoire ranks of inferred template counts. A later analysis computed generation probabilities with a VDJ recombination model fitted to out-of-frame rearrangements, and checked the results against IGoR. A later analysis scored TCR-TCR, TCR-HLA and TCR-CMV co-occurrence with hypergeometric tests, applying a repertoire-size bias correction to TCR pairs. In a later analysis, false discovery rates were estimated by permuting HLA or CMV assignments 20 times. In a later analysis, co-occurring TCRs were grouped using DBSCAN, and TCRdist sequence similarity was added for clustering within HLA-allele-positive subsets. Co-occurrence clustering excluded repertoires with fewer than 30,000 or more than 120,000 public chains, plus five with anomalous nucleotide sharing. Imported from immuneACCESS, the table was reduced by TCRdb to in-frame sequences with V and J called. These copies leave out some clones; in studies compared against another copy, an unresolved V gene accounts for under half, and the cause of the remainder is not known. V, J and clone size reflect that table, while D and trimming were determined from the DNA. The sample includes tens of thousands of clones, with roughly nine tenths observed a single time. Clones ranked in the top ten supply over 10% of the sample.

In this chain, TRBV27 is recombined with TRBJ2-7; a confident D gene designation cannot be given. The specimen was PBMCs. The receptor comes from a woman younger than 45 in good health and CMV-seropositive. The DNA sequence reads TGTGCCAGCAGTTTATCGACGAGGCACGAGCAGTACTTC. Translated, it reads CASSLSTRHEQYF.